This TCR beta chain was retrieved from a study of Graves' ophthalmopathy and Graves' hyperthyroidism. This CDR3 contains 13 residues. Trimming took 0 bases from V and 8 from J, leaving 7 bases between them. Germline assignment: CDR1 LGHDT and CDR2 YNNKEL (reference sequence). The study amplified TCR beta CDR3 regions using RNA transcripts. First-round RT-PCR relied on HTBI primers, and a second-round multiplex PCR came next. Each CDR3 protein gets one entry after TCRdb re-called the multiplex PCR reads with MiXCR. The repertoire holds about 590,000 distinct CDR3 sequences, with 35% to 40% as singletons.

This clonotype was sampled from an adult man with Graves' hyperthyroidism. The chain is built from TRBV3-1 and TRBJ1-4; unclear D gene. Sequences were obtained from peripheral blood or thyroid tissue (not recorded which). The CDR3 loop reads CASSQDLEEKLFF. The CDR3 nucleotides are TGTGCCAGCAGCCAAGATCTAGAAGAAAAACTGTTTTTT. The entire variable domain, with the rest obtained from reference TRBV3-1 and TRBJ1-4, is as follows: DTAVSQTPKYLVTQMGNDKSIKCEQNLGHDTMYWYKQDSKKFLKIMFSYNNKELIINETVPNRFSPKSPDKAHLNLHINSLELGDSAVYFCASSQDLEEKLFFGSGTQLSVL.